This T cell receptor (beta chain) appears in the sequencing data of a study of blood T cell repertoires in COVID-19. Per the original methods: Amplified reference gene primers provided the basis for estimating nucleated cell counts. Assay: immunoSEQ multiplex PCR; the TCRdb copy retains only in-frame clones and omits some. That table gives V, J and clone size, and the DNA gave D and trimming. The table has hundreds of thousands of clones, approximately 85% seen once. Unmatched junction bases numbered 2, after V lost 3 bases and J lost 6 bases. The CDR3 is 14 amino acids. Germline V lookup: CDR1 MRHNA, CDR2 SNTAGT.

The chain has TRBV6-4 and TRBJ1-6; the match to TRBD1 covers 7 bases. The sequence was collected from a woman in her 30s with acute or convalescent COVID-19. Sequenced sample: peripheral blood. The CDR3 DNA follows: TGTGCCAGCAGTGAAGGGGGCTTTAATTCACCCCTCCACTTT. As protein: CASSEGGFNSPLHF.